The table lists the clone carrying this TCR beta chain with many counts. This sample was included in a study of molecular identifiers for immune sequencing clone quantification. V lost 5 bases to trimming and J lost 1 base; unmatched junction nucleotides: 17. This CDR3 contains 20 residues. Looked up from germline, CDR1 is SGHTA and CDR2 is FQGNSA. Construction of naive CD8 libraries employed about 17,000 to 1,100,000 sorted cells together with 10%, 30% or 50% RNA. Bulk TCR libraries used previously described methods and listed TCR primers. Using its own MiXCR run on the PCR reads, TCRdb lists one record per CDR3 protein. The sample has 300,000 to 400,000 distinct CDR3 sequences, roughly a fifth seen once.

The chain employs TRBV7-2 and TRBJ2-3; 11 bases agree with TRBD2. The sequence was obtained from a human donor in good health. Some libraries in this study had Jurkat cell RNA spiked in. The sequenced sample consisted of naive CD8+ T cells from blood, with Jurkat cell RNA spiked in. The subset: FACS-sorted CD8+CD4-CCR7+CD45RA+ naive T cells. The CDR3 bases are TGTGCCAGCAGCCTCACTAGCGGGGGCCATTTCCCCGGCGGCACAGATACGCAGTATTTT. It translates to CASSLTSGGHFPGGTDTQYF.